The 17 T cell receptor beta chains listed next were all sequenced from one sample in a study of OX40 agonist ivuxolimab in advanced cancers. The repertoire was sequenced with immunoSEQ multiplex PCR; TCRdb's copy has only in-frame clones and lacks some. The sample lists 45,000 to 50,000 clones; 70% to 90% were seen once. Here the sequenced sample was CD4+ or CD8+ T cells sorted from blood, taken in a trial of the OX40 agonist ivuxolimab. Receptors were obtained from an adult with an advanced solid tumor such as melanoma, head and neck, liver or kidney cancer.

This sequence joins TRBV30 and TRBJ2-1; unclear D gene. This CDR3 region has 13 residues. V gave up 0 bases and J gave up 7 bases, with 10 bases separating them. Germline values: CDR1 GTSNPN, CDR2 SVGIG (reference sequence). CDR3 DNA: TGTGCCTGGAGTGTTGCGGTTTCTAATGAGCAGTTCTTC. Protein sequence: CAWSVAVSNEQFF.

The sample holds a few counts of this clone. The genes are TRBV14 and TRBJ1-1, with D perhaps TRBD1 (6 bases). V lost 3 bases and J 5 bases, leaving 13 bases between the germline ends. The CDR3 has 14 amino acids. The germline gives CDR1 SGHDN, CDR2 FVKESK. The CDR3 DNA reads TGTGCCAGCAGCCAGCAACAGGGTATGACTGAAGCTTTCTTT. It specifies CASSQQQGMTEAFF.

The rearrangement links TRBV12-5 to TRBJ1-1; D is undetermined. The CDR3 loop spans 15 amino acids. The germline gives CDR1 LGHNT, CDR2 FRNRAP. Trimming removed 0 bases from V and 1 base from J, with 9 bases in between. CDR3 residues: CASGLVSMGNTEAFF. CDR3 nucleotide sequence: TGTGCTAGTGGTTTGGTATCGATGGGGAACACTGAAGCTTTCTTT.

The rearrangement links TRBV9 to TRBJ2-1, with 10 positions matching TRBD2. CDR3 length equals 15 residues. CDR1 SGDLS and CDR2 YYNGEE come from the germline V gene. Unmatched junction bases numbered 4, after V lost 4 bases and J lost 3 bases. The CDR3 region is CASSPLAGGYNEQFF. In DNA, the CDR3 is TGTGCCAGCAGCCCATTAGCGGGGGGCTACAATGAGCAGTTCTTC.

The V and J genes are TRBV7-6 and TRBJ2-7; 7 bases fit TRBD1. The trim removed 7 bases at V and 2 bases at J, leaving 8 bases unmatched. The CDR3 runs 14 residues. Germline CDR1 reads SGHVS; CDR2 reads FNYEAQ. DNA of the CDR3: TGTGCCAGCACAAACGGGCAGGGGGCCTACGAGCAGTACTTC. It codes for CASTNGQGAYEQYF. The full variable domain, rest sourced from reference TRBV7-6 and TRBJ2-7, is GAGVSQSPRYKVTKRGQDVALRCDPISGHVSLYWYRQALGQGPEFLTYFNYEAQQDKSGLPNDRFSAERPEGSISTLTIQRTEQRDSAMYRCASTNGQGAYEQYFGPGTRLTVT.

The V gene is TRBV6-5, the J gene TRBJ2-7; D is perhaps TRBD2 (6 bases). The CDR3 extends over 15 amino acids. Trimming pared 4 bases from V and 0 bases from J, leaving 13 bases between. Looked up from germline, CDR1 is MNHEY and CDR2 is SVGAGI. CDR3 DNA: TGTGCCAGCAGTTGGACCGGGACTCGCTCCTACGAGCAGTACTTC. It yields the protein CASSWTGTRSYEQYF.

This chain links TRBV9 with TRBJ1-3, with 7 bases fitting TRBD1. This CDR3 comprises 15 residues. Trimming at V came to 4 bases and at J to 1 base, leaving 5 bases not matched to a gene. Germline V CDR1 and CDR2: SGDLS, YYNGEE. The DNA for the CDR3 is TGTGCCAGCAGCTTCACGACAGGGTCTGGAAACACCATATATTTT. Translated, it gives CASSFTTGSGNTIYF. Drawing the rest from reference TRBV9 and TRBJ1-3, the complete variable domain is DSGVTQTPKHLITATGQRVTLRCSPRSGDLSVYWYQQSLDQGLQFLIQYYNGEERAKGNILERFSAQQFPDLHSELNLSSLELGDSALYFCASSFTTGSGNTIYFGEGSWLTVV.

V and J are TRBV30 and TRBJ2-7, with 10 bases identical to TRBD1. Germline V gene sequence: CDR1 GTSNPN, CDR2 SVGIG (reference sequence). The CDR3 length is 14 residues. The V and J ends lost 2 bases and 6 bases, in that order; junction bases with no gene match: 7. This chain's CDR3 is CAWSSGQGVAEQYF. For the CDR3, the DNA is TGTGCCTGGAGTTCAGGACAGGGGGTCGCCGAGCAGTACTTC. The full variable domain, with the rest looked up from reference TRBV30 and TRBJ2-7, is SQTIHQWPATLVQPVGSPLSLECTVEGTSNPNLYWYRQAAGRGLQLLFYSVGIGQISSEVPQNLSASRPQDRQFILSSKKLLLSDSGFYLCAWSSGQGVAEQYFGPGTRLTVT.

The rearrangement joins TRBV6-4 to TRBJ2-1; D could derive from TRBD1 or TRBD2 (6 bases each). This CDR3 spans 15 amino acids. V was trimmed by 2 bases and J by 4 bases, leaving 12 bases between them. Germline CDR1 MRHNA, CDR2 SNTAGT. CDR3 amino acids: CASSDRGEPYNEQFF. CDR3 sequence (DNA): TGTGCCAGCAGTGACAGGGGGGAGCCATACAATGAGCAGTTCTTC.

J is TRBJ2-3 and V is TRBV7-2; 12 nucleotides line up with TRBD2. The germline gives CDR1 SGHTA, CDR2 FQGNSA. This CDR3 has 17 residues. V shed 5 bases and J 0 bases; nucleotides not matched to a gene: 6. DNA for the CDR3: TGTGCCAGCAGCGCTCGACTAGCGGGGGCTAGCACAGATACGCAGTATTTT. It specifies CASSARLAGASTDTQYF.

This clone occurred a few times. Other nucleotide sequences from this sample produce the same CDR3. The V and J genes are TRBV7-6 and TRBJ2-3; 11 positions match TRBD2. V was pared by 5 bases and J by 2 bases, with 3 bases of the junction left unmatched. The CDR3 covers 15 residues. Germline lookup yields CDR1 SGHVS and CDR2 FNYEAQ. In DNA, the CDR3 is TGTGCCAGCAGCCAGACTAGCGGGACCACAGATACGCAGTATTTT. Its translation: CASSQTSGTTDTQYF. The whole variable domain, filled in from reference TRBV7-6 and TRBJ2-3, reads GAGVSQSPRYKVTKRGQDVALRCDPISGHVSLYWYRQALGQGPEFLTYFNYEAQQDKSGLPNDRFSAERPEGSISTLTIQRTEQRDSAMYRCASSQTSGTTDTQYFGPGTRLTVL.

The J gene is TRBJ1-2, the V gene TRBV30; D remains ambiguous. Between the trimmed V and J ends, which lost 0 bases and 8 bases, there was a span of 22 bases. CDR3 length equals 16 residues. Per germline, CDR1 GTSNPN and CDR2 SVGIG (reference sequence). The CDR3 bases are TGTGCCTGGAGTGTACTCCCCCTCTTCGAGGGTGGGGGCTACACCTTC. Protein sequence: CAWSVLPLFEGGGYTF. Full variable domain (missing parts from reference TRBV30 and TRBJ1-2): SQTIHQWPATLVQPVGSPLSLECTVEGTSNPNLYWYRQAAGRGLQLLFYSVGIGQISSEVPQNLSASRPQDRQFILSSKKLLLSDSGFYLCAWSVLPLFEGGGYTFGSGTRLTVV.

V gene TRBV7-9 combines with J gene TRBJ2-5; tentatively, D is TRBD2 (6 bases). V gave up 6 bases and J gave up 5 bases, with 16 bases separating them. The CDR3 consists of 14 residues. Germline CDR1 and CDR2: SEHNR and FQNEAQ (reference sequence). In nucleotides, the CDR3 is TGTGCCAGCAGTGGACTAAGAACGACGGAGACCCAGTACTTC. Translated: CASSGLRTTETQYF.

J is TRBJ2-7 and V is TRBV6-5; maybe TRBD2 (7 bases). This CDR3 is 15 amino acids long. Germline CDR1 reads MNHEY; CDR2 reads SVGAGI. Trimming shortened V by 7 bases and J by 4 bases, and 20 bases separated the two germline ends. CDR3 DNA sequence: TGTGCCAGCACCCTCTGGGGGGGCGCACAGTACGAGCAGTACTTC. Translated: CASTLWGGAQYEQYF.

This clone was detected only a few times. V and J are TRBV7-7 and TRBJ2-5; 7 bases are a match to TRBD1. With V trimmed by 5 bases and J by 1 base, 4 bases remained unmatched. This CDR3 region has 14 residues. Germline V gene sequence: CDR1 SSHAT, CDR2 FNYEAQ (reference sequence). In DNA form, the CDR3 reads TGTGCCAGCAGCCTTGACAGGGCCCAAGAGACCCAGTACTTC. Amino acids: CASSLDRAQETQYF.

This chain links TRBV13 with TRBJ2-1, with 7 bases fitting TRBD2. The CDR3 has 18 residues. V trimming: 5 bases; J trimming: 2 bases; junction bases outside the gene matches: 15. CDR1 PRHDT and CDR2 FYEKMQ come from the germline V gene (reference sequence). Here the CDR3 DNA reads TGTGCCAGCAGCCCCGGGACTAACCAACCGATCACCTACAATGAGCAGTTCTTC. Translation gives CASSPGTNQPITYNEQFF. Filled out from reference TRBV13 and TRBJ2-1, the complete variable domain reads AAGVIQSPRHLIKEKRETATLKCYPIPRHDTVYWYQQGPGQDPQFLISFYEKMQSDKGSIPDRFSAQQFSDYHSELNMSSLELGDSALYFCASSPGTNQPITYNEQFFGPGTRLTVL.

This clone appeared once. V gene TRBV4-3 combines with J gene TRBJ2-7; TRBD1 agrees at 10 bases. Looked up from germline, CDR1 is LGHNA and CDR2 is YSLEER. The V segment lost 1 base and the J segment 5 bases; nucleotides outside the gene matches: 8. There are 16 residues in the CDR3. The CDR3 region is CASSQAPGQGQDEQYF. CDR3 coding DNA: TGCGCCAGCAGCCAAGCCCCGGGACAGGGGCAGGACGAGCAGTACTTC.